The clone carrying this TCR beta chain was counted only a few times. Primed by a sample-barcoded 5' primer and a J-beta primer mix, a second PCR proceeded for 7 to 11 cycles. There were at least 3 million CDR3-containing paired-end reads obtained from each sample. TCRdb fed the 5' RACE reads into MiXCR, producing one record per CDR3 protein. This repertoire shows approximately 810,000 distinct CDR3 sequences, about 37% found once; its top ten account for 10% to 15%. CDR1 and CDR2 from the germline V gene are SGHVS and FQNEAQ. Losses at the gene ends were 5 bases for V and 2 bases for J; bases not matched to a gene: 11. This CDR3 spans 17 amino acids. This sample stems from a study of blood T cells in healthy people across ages.

The source is a young man in good health. The source material was blood. The chain recombines TRBV7-8 with TRBJ2-3; 9 positions agree with TRBD2. CDR3 nucleotides: TGTGCCAGCAGCCCCCACTCGGAGCGGGGGGACACAGATACGCAGTATTTT. Translated, it gives CASSPHSERGDTDTQYF.